A single sample gave rise to the 3 T cell receptor beta chains below, sequenced in a study of radiotherapy plus CTLA-4 blockade in lung cancer. Produced via immunoSEQ multiplex PCR; TCRdb's table is partial and in-frame only. The data show approximately 100,000 clones, about 83% seen once. This specimen was peripheral blood, taken from a patient treated with radiotherapy plus ipilimumab. All receptors derive from a human donor with non-small cell lung cancer that progressed on radiotherapy plus ipilimumab. Some clones in this sample may be carry-over from other donors' samples.

This clone appeared a few times. The chain couples TRBV6-5 to TRBJ2-7, with a tentative D call TRBD1 (5 bases). The V gene's germline CDR1 is MNHEY and CDR2 SVGAGI. V gave up 6 bases and J gave up 3 bases, with 12 bases separating them. This CDR3 region has 13 residues. The CDR3 DNA is TGTGCCAGCAGGTTGACAGAACTCTACGAGCAGTACTTC. Its protein is CASRLTELYEQYF.

The chain couples TRBV5-4 to TRBJ1-4; D possibly corresponds to TRBD1 (5 bases). The CDR3 loop spans 15 amino acids. V lost 4 bases and J 6 bases, leaving 16 bases between the germline ends. Germline V lookup: CDR1 SGHNT, CDR2 YYREEE (reference sequence). CDR3 loop: CASSGYPGRDEKLFF. The CDR3 nucleotides are TGTGCCAGCAGCGGTTATCCGGGACGAGATGAAAAACTGTTTTTT.

The V gene is TRBV7-2, the J gene TRBJ2-1; no firm D call. The CDR3 is 12 residues long. Looked up from germline, CDR1 is SGHTA and CDR2 is FQGNSA. The germline V and J ends were trimmed by 1 base and 10 bases, with 8 bases remaining between them. CDR3 DNA sequence: TGTGCCAGCAGCTTAGTGGAGATCGAGCAGTTCTTC. This codes for CASSLVEIEQFF.